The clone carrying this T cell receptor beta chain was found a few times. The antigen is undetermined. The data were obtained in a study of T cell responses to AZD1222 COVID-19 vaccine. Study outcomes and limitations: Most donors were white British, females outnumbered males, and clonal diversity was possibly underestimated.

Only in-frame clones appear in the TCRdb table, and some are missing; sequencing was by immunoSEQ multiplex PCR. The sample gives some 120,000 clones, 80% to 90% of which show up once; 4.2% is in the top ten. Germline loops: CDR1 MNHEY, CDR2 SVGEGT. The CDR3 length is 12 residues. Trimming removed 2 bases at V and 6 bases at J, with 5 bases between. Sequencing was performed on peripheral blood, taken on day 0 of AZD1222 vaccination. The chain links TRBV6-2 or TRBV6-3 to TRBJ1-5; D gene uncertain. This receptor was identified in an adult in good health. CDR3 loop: CASSYPGQPQHF. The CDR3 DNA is TGTGCCAGCAGTTACCCTGGTCAGCCCCAGCATTTT.